This entry lists 2 T cell receptor beta chains sequenced from one sample in a study of blood T cell repertoires in COVID-19. TCRdb's copy holds only in-frame clones and misses some; the assay was immunoSEQ multiplex PCR. The table lists more than 150,000 clones, around 84% of them singletons. The sample was peripheral blood. Source of these receptors: a man aged 35-49 years with active or convalescent COVID-19.

The CDR3 reads CAISESNRVTEAFF. In nucleotides, the CDR3 is TGTGCCATCAGTGAGTCTAACAGGGTCACTGAAGCTTTCTTT. The genes are TRBV10-3 and TRBJ1-1, with D perhaps TRBD1 (6 bases). Germline CDR1 ENHRY, CDR2 SYGVKD. The CDR3 runs 14 residues. With 0 bases removed from V and 4 bases from J, the gap between germline ends came to 9 bases.

The chain recombines TRBV3-1 (or the pseudogene TRBV3-2) with TRBJ1-6; 7 bases align to TRBD1. V was pared by 1 base and J by 11 bases, with 5 bases of the junction left unmatched. CDR1 and CDR2 (germline): LGHDT, YNNKEL (reference sequence). The CDR3 is made up of 14 amino acids. CDR3 in amino acids: CASSQARGGAPLHF. CDR3 bases: TGTGCCAGCAGCCAAGCACGAGGGGGCGCACCCCTCCACTTT.